This T cell receptor beta chain stems from a study of regulatory T cells in long-lasting Graves disease. The CDR3 is 14 residues long. Germline V CDR1 and CDR2: SQVTM, ANQGSEA. The J segment lost 10 bases and the V segment lost 4 bases, leaving 6 bases of the junction unmatched. Stated time point: newly diagnosed GD, antithyroid drugs for less than 3 months. Following extraction of RNA from PBMCs, that RNA was used to make the TCR library. The authors drew about 9 milliliters of peripheral blood into EDTA tubes. This clonotype was seen ten or more times. No antigen is known for it. Whole-study findings and limits: Persistent disease exhibited a predilection for TRBV28, TRBJ1-2 and TRBJ2-5.

With iRepertoire HTBI primers and Arm-PCR of CDR3 regions, TCR beta libraries were built. Each CDR3 protein is one row after TCRdb ran MiXCR on the multiplex PCR reads. The sample records hundreds of thousands of distinct CDR3 sequences, about 16% being singletons. The same data also went into a second study, on T cells in Graves' hyperthyroidism and ophthalmopathy.

The sample consisted of peripheral blood mononuclear cells (PBMCs), taken at new diagnosis, from a patient treated with antithyroid drugs. This chain connects TRBV29-1 to TRBJ2-1; 14 nucleotides match TRBD2. The sequence derives from a man between 18 and 29 years old with Graves disease. In nucleotides, the CDR3 is TGCAGCGTTGCGGGACTAGCGGGAGTCCGGGAGCAGTTCTTC. Amino acids: CSVAGLAGVREQFF.